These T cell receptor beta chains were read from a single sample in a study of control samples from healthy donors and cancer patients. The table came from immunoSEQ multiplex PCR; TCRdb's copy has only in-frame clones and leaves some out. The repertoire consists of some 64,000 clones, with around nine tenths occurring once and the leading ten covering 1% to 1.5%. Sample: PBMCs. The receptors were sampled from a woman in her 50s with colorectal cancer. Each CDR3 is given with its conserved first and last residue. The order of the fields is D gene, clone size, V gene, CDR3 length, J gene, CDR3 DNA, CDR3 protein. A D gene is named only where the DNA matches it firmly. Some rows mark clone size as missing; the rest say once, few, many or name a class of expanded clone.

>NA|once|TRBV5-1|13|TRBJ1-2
TGCGCCAGCAGCTTGGACCCCAATTATGGCTACACCTTC
CASSLDPNYGYTF
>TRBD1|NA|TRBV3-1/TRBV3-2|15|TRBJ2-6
TGTGCCAGCAGCCGAGGGGGCCCCTGGGCCAACGTCCTGACTTTC
CASSRGGPWANVLTF
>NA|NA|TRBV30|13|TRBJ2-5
TGTGCCTGGAGTCGTGGGGTCGAGGAGACCCAGTACTTC
CAWSRGVEETQYF
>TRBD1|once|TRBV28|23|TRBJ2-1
TGTGCCAGCAGTCGGTGGGGGACAGGGGGCTTAGGTCTCCTTAGGAGCTCCTACAATGAGCAGTTCTTC
CASSRWGTGGLGLLRSSYNEQFF
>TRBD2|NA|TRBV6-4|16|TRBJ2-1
TGTGCCAGCACCTTGGGACTAGCGGGGGTATACAATGAGCAGTTCTTC
CASTLGLAGVYNEQFF
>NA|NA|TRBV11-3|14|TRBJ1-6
TGTGCCAGCAGCTTAGCGGGGGACAATTCACCCCTCCACTTT
CASSLAGDNSPLHF
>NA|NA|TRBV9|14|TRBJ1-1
TGTGCCAGCAGCGTAGTGGCAGGCCCGATTGAAGCTTTCTTT
CASSVVAGPIEAFF
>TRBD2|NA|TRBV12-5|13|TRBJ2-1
TGTGCTAGTGGAGGGGTTAGCGGGACCAAGCAGTTCTTC
CASGGVSGTKQFF
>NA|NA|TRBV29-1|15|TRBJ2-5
TGCAGCGTTGACACCTCGAAAGGGACTGCAGAGACCCAGTACTTC
CSVDTSKGTAETQYF
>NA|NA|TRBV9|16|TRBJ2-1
TGTGCCAGCAGCGTAGCTTGGGGGAGGACCTTCAATGAGCAGTTCTTC
CASSVAWGRTFNEQFF
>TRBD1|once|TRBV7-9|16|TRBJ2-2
TGTGCCAGCAGCGAGGGACAGGGAGTGTCCACCGGGGAGCTGTTTTTT
CASSEGQGVSTGELFF
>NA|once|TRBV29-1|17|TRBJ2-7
TGCAGCGTTGAGGGTGGACAGATTGGAGGGATCGGGTACGAGCAGTACTTC
CSVEGGQIGGIGYEQYF
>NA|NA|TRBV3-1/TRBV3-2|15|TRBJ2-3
TGTGCCAGCAGCACCGCCAGCATAAGCACAGATACGCAGTATTTT
CASSTASISTDTQYF
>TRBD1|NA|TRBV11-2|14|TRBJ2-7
TGTGCCAGCAGCCGGGACAGGGGGGCCTACGAGCAGTACTTC
CASSRDRGAYEQYF
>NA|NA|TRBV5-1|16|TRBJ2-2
TGCGCCAGCAGCATAAGGAGCGGAGCGAACACCGGGGAGCTGTTTTTT
CASSIRSGANTGELFF
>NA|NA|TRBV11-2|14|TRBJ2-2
TGTGCCAGCAGCTTGAGGACGAACACCGGGGAGCTGTTTTTT
CASSLRTNTGELFF
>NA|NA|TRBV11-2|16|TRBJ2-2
TGTGCCAGCAGCTTAGGGGCTAGCCGAAACACCGGGGAGCTGTTTTTT
CASSLGASRNTGELFF
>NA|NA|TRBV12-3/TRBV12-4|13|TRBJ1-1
TGTGCCAGCAGTTTTCGGGCGAACACTGAAGCTTTCTTT
CASSFRANTEAFF
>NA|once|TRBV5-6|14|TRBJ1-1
TGTGCCAGCAGCTTGATGGGGAAACTCAATGAAGCTTTCTTT
CASSLMGKLNEAFF
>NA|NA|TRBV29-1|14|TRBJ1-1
TGCAGCGTTGAAGATCGGCGGTCCCACCTTGGGGCTTTCTTT
CSVEDRRSHLGAFF
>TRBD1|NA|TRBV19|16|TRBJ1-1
TGTGCCAGTAGTCTACACCCCTCGCAGGGGGTCACTGAAGCTTTCTTT
CASSLHPSQGVTEAFF
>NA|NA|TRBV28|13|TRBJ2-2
TGTGCCAGCAGTTTCTCGGGACCCGGGGAGCTGTTTTTT
CASSFSGPGELFF
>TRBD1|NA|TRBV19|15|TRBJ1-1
TGTGCCAGTAGTCAAAGGACAGGGGCGAACACTGAAGCTTTCTTT
CASSQRTGANTEAFF
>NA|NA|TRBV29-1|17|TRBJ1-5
TGCAGCGTTAGGGAGGACGGACCCGCATTTGGCAATCAGCCCCAGCATTTT
CSVREDGPAFGNQPQHF
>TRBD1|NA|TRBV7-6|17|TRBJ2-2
TGTGCCAGCAGCTTCCCGGTCGGGACAGTTACCACCGGGGAGCTGTTTTTT
CASSFPVGTVTTGELFF
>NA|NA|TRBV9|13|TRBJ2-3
TGTGCCAGCAGCACAGGGTGGGCAGATACGCAGTATTTT
CASSTGWADTQYF
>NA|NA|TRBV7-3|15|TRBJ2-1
TGTGCCAGCAGCTTAACAGGGTACGTCGCGGATGAGCAGTTCTTC
CASSLTGYVADEQFF
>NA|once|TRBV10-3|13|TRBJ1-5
TGTGCCATCAGTGAGTCTGGGGGTCAGCCCCAGCATTTT
CAISESGGQPQHF
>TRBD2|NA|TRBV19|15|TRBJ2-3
TGTGCCAGTAGTTTACCAGCGGGAGGGACAGATACGCAGTATTTT
CASSLPAGGTDTQYF
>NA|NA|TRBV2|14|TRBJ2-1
TGTGCCAGCAGTGAAACCAGGGGCGGTTATGAGCAGTTCTTC
CASSETRGGYEQFF
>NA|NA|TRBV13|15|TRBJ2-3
TGTGCCAGCAGCTTATGGACTGGGCCACAAGATACGCAGTATTTT
CASSLWTGPQDTQYF
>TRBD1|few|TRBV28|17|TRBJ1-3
TGTGCCAGCAGTAATCAAGACAGGGGGTTCTCTGGAAACACCATATATTTT
CASSNQDRGFSGNTIYF
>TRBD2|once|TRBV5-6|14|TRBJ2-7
TGTGCCAGCAGCTTGCGGGAGGATTCCTACGAGCAGTACTTC
CASSLREDSYEQYF
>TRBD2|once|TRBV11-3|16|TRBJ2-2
TGTGCCAGCAGCTTTCAAAGCGGGGGAGGCACCGGGGAGCTGTTTTTT
CASSFQSGGGTGELFF
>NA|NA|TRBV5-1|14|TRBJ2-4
TGCGCCAGCAGCGGCGGAGAAACGGAAAACATTCAGTACTTC
CASSGGETENIQYF
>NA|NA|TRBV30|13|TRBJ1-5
TGTGCCTGGAATGGGGGGTTGGAGCAGCCCCAGCATTTT
CAWNGGLEQPQHF
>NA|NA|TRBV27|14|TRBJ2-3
TGTGCCAGCAGTCTCCGTAACAGCCCAGATACGCAGTATTTT
CASSLRNSPDTQYF
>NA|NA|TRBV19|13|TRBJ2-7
TGTGCCAGTAGTATCAGGACGGCCTACGAGCAGTACTTC
CASSIRTAYEQYF
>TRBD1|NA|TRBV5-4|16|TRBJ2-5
TGTGCCAGCAAGGGGGAACCGGGACAGGGTGGGGAGACCCAGTACTTC
CASKGEPGQGGETQYF
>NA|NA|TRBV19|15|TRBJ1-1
TGTGCCAGTAGTATTTTTTCAGGTATTTTTACTGAAGCTTTCTTT
CASSIFSGIFTEAFF
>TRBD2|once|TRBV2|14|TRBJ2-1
TGTGCCAGCATAGGAACTAGCGGACACAATGAGCAGTTCTTC
CASIGTSGHNEQFF
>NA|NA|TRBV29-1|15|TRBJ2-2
TGCAGCGTTGGGAGGGCGAGTACGAACACCGGGGAGCTGTTTTTT
CSVGRASTNTGELFF
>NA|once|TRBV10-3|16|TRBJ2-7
TGTGCCATCAGTATAGGGGGAATAATGAGCTCCTACGAGCAGTACTTC
CAISIGGIMSSYEQYF
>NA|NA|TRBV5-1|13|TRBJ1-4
TGCGCCAGTTCAGTTGCAACTAATGAAAAACTGTTTTTT
CASSVATNEKLFF
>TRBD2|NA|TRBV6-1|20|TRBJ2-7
TGTGCCAGCAGTGAACCCCACCTTGGGACCAGCGGGAGCCTCCACTACGAGCAGTACTTC
CASSEPHLGTSGSLHYEQYF
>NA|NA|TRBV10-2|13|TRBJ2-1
TGCGCCAGCAGTGTTGGTAGCGGCAATGAGCAGTTCTTC
CASSVGSGNEQFF
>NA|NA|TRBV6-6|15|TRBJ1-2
TGTGCCAGCAGTTACGTAGGGGAAGCTAACTATGGCTACACCTTC
CASSYVGEANYGYTF
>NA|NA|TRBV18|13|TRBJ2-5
TGTGCCAGCTCACTCAATAACCAAGAGACCCAGTACTTC
CASSLNNQETQYF
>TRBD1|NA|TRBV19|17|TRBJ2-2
TGTGCCAGTAGACGGCGACAGGGGGGATCCAACACCGGGGAGCTGTTTTTT
CASRRRQGGSNTGELFF
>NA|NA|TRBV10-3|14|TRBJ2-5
TGTGCCATCAGTACGGGGACCGCTCAAGAGACCCAGTACTTC
CAISTGTAQETQYF
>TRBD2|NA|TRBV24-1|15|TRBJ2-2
TGTGCCACCGGACTAGCGGGAGCGAGGACCGGGGAGCTGTTTTTT
CATGLAGARTGELFF
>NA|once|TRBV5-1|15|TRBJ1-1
TGCGCCAGCAGCTTGCAGGGCCCCAGGGACACTGAAGCTTTCTTT
CASSLQGPRDTEAFF
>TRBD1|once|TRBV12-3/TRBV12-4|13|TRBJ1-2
TGTGCCAGCAACGACAGGGGGAGGTATGGCTACACCTTC
CASNDRGRYGYTF
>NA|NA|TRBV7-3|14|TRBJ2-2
TGTGCCAGCAGCCTATACAAGAACACCGGGGAGCTGTTTTTT
CASSLYKNTGELFF
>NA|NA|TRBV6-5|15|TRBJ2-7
TGTGCCAGCAGCCCGTGGTTTGGGAATCGGTACGAGCAGTACTTC
CASSPWFGNRYEQYF
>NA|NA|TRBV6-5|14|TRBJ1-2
TGTGCCAGCAGTCACGAAAGTGGGTACTATGGCTACACCTTC
CASSHESGYYGYTF
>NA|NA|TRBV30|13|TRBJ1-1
TGTGCCTGGAGGGGCAGGGCGGACACTGAAGCTTTCTTT
CAWRGRADTEAFF
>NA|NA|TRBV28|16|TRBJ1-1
TGTGCCAGCAGTCCACACTCATCGGGGGGGGACACTGAAGCTTTCTTT
CASSPHSSGGDTEAFF
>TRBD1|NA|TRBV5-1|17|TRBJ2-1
TGCGCCAGCAGCTACGGGGACAGGGGGCTCTCCTACAATGAGCAGTTCTTC
CASSYGDRGLSYNEQFF